This TCR beta chain stems from a study of blood T cell repertoires in COVID-19. CDR3 length: 15 amino acids. Trimming cost V 5 bases and J 6 bases; bases outside gene matches: 4. Germline CDR1 reads LNHDA; CDR2 reads SQIVND (reference sequence). This clone occurred once. The assay was immunoSEQ multiplex PCR, and TCRdb's table has in-frame clones only and misses some. The table shows about 140,000 clones, with about 83% occurring only once. This sequence originates from a woman between 35 and 50 years old with acute or convalescent COVID-19. Sequenced input: peripheral blood. This chain uses TRBV19 with TRBJ2-1, with TRBD2 matching 13 bases. The CDR3 DNA follows: TGTGCCAGTAGTTTACTAGCGGGGGGGTTCAATGAGCAGTTCTTC. It yields the protein CASSLLAGGFNEQFF.